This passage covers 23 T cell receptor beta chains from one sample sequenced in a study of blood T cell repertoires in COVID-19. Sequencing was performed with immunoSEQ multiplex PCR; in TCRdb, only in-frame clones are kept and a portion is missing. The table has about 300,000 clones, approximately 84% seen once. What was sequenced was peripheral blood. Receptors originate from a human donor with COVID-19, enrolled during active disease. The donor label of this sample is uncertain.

The CDR3 reads CASSGSSYEQYF. Here the CDR3 DNA reads TGCGCCAGCTCAGGGTCCTCCTACGAGCAGTACTTC. V is TRBV10-2 and J is TRBJ2-7; maybe TRBD1 (5 bases). This CDR3 is 12 amino acids long. Between the trimmed V and J ends, which lost 8 bases and 0 bases, there was a span of 8 bases. Germline V gene sequence: CDR1 WSHSY, CDR2 SAAADI.

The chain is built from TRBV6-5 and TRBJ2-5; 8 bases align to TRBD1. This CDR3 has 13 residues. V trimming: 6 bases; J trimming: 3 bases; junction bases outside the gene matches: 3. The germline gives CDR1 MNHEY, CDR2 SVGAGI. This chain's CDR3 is CASRLGQEETQYF. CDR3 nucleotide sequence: TGTGCCAGCAGACTGGGACAGGAAGAGACCCAGTACTTC.

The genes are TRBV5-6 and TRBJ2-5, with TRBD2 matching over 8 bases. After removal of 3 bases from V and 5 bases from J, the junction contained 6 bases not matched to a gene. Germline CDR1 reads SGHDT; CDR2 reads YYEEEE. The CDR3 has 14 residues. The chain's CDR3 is CASSYRTSLETQYF. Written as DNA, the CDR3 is TGTGCCAGCAGCTATCGGACTAGCTTGGAGACCCAGTACTTC.

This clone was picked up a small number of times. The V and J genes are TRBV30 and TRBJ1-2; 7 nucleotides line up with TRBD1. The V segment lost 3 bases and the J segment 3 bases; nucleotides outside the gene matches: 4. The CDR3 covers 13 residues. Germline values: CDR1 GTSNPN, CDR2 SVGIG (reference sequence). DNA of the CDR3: TGTGCCTGGAGGGGACAGTTTGACTATGGCTACACCTTC. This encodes CAWRGQFDYGYTF.

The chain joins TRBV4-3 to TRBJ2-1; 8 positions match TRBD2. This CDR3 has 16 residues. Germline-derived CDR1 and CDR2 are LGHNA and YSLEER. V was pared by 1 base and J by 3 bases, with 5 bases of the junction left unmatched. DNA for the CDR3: TGCGCCAGCAGCCAAGGCCGGGGACTAGTCTACAATGAGCAGTTCTTC. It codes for CASSQGRGLVYNEQFF.

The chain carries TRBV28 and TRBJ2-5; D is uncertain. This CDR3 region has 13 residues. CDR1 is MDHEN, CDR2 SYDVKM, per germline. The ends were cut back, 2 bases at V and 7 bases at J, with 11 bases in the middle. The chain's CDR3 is CASSLGRLSTQYF. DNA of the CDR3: TGTGCCAGCAGTTTAGGCAGATTGTCGACCCAGTACTTC.

CDR3 nucleotide sequence: TGCGCCAGCAGCTCGGAGCCCGGGGGGCGCGGTCAGCCCCAGCATTTT. Its protein product is CASSSEPGGRGQPQHF. The rearrangement uses TRBV5-1 and TRBJ1-5; TRBD1 is a possible D gene (6 bases). The CDR3 totals 16 residues. Looked up from germline, CDR1 is SGHRS and CDR2 is YFSETQ. V gave up 3 bases and J gave up 6 bases, with 19 bases separating them.

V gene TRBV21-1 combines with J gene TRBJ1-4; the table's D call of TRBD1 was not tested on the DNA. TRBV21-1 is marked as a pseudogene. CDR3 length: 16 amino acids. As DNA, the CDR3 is TGTGCCAGCAGCAGAAGGGGGACAGTCGCCGGGGAAAAACTGTTTTTT. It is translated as CASSRRGTVAGEKLFF.

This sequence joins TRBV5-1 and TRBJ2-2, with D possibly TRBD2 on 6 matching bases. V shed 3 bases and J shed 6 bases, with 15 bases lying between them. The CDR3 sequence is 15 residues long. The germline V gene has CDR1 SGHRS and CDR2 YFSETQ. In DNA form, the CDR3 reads TGCGCCAGCAGCTCCGACGCGGTAGCGGCCGGGGAGCTGTTTTTT. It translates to CASSSDAVAAGELFF. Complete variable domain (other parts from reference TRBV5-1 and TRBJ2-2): KAGVTQTPRYLIKTRGQQVTLSCSPISGHRSVSWYQQTPGQGLQFLFEYFSETQRNKGNFPGRFSGRQFSNSRSEMNVSTLELGDSALYLCASSSDAVAAGELFFGEGSRLTVL.

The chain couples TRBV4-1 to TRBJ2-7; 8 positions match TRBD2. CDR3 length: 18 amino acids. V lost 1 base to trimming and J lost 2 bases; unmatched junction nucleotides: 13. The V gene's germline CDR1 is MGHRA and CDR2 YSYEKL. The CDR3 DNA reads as TGCGCCAGCAGCCAAGTCAGTACAATAGCGGGACTTACCTACGAGCAGTACTTC. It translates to CASSQVSTIAGLTYEQYF.

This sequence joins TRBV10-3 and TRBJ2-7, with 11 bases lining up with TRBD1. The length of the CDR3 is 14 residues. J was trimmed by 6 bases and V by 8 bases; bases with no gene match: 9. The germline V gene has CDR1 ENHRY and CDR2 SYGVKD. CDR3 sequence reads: CAIEPGTGGSEQYF. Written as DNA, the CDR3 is TGTGCCATCGAACCCGGGACAGGGGGTTCCGAGCAGTACTTC.

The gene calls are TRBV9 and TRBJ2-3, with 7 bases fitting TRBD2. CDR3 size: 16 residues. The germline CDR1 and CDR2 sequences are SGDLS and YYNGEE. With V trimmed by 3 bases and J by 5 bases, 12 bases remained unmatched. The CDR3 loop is CASSAPLAAYRDTQYF. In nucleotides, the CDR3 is TGTGCCAGCAGCGCTCCCCTAGCGGCCTACCGAGATACGCAGTATTTT.

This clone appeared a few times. CDR3 in DNA: TGTGCCAGCAGCTTAGACGGGAGGGCCCCGGATACGCAGTATTTT. Translating gives CASSLDGRAPDTQYF. The chain employs TRBV7-8 and TRBJ2-3; 8 bases are a match to TRBD2. The germline V gene encodes CDR1 SGHVS and CDR2 FQNEAQ. V trimming: 1 base; J trimming: 6 bases; junction bases outside the gene matches: 6. The CDR3 runs to 15 residues.

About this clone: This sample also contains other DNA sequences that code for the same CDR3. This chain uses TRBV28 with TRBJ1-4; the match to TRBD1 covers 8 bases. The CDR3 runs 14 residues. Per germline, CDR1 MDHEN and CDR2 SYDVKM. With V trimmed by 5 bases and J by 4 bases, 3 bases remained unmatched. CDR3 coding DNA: TGTGCCAGCAGTCGACAGGGGTATAATGAAAAACTGTTTTTT. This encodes CASSRQGYNEKLFF.

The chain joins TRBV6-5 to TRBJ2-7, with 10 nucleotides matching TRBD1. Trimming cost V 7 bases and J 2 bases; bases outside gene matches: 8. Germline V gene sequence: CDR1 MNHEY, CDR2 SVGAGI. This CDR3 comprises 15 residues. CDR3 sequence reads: CASTSRGTGAYEQYF. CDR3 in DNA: TGTGCCAGCACCTCGCGAGGGACAGGGGCCTACGAGCAGTACTTC.

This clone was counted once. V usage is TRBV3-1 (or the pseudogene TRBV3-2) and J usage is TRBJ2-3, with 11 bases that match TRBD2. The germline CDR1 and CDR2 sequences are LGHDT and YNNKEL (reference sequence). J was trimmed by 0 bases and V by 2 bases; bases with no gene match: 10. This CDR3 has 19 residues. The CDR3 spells CASSQYPGLAATSTDTQYF. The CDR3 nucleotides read TGTGCCAGCAGCCAATATCCGGGACTAGCGGCTACTAGCACAGATACGCAGTATTTT.

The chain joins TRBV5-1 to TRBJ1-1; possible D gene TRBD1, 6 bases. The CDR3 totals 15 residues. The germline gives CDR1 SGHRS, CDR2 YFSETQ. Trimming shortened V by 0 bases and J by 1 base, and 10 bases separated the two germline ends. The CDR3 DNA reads TGCGCCAGCAGCTTGGAGGTGGGACAGAACACTGAAGCTTTCTTT. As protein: CASSLEVGQNTEAFF.

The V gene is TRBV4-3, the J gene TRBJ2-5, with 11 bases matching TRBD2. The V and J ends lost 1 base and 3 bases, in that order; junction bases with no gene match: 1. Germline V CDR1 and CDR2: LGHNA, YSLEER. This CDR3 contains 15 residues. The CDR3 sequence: CASSQVGLAEETQYF. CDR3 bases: TGCGCCAGCAGCCAAGTGGGACTAGCGGAAGAGACCCAGTACTTC.

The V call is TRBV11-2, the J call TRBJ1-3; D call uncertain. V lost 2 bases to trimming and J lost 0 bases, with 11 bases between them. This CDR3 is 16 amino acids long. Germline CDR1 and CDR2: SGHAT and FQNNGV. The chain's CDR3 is CASSLLTAYSGNTIYF. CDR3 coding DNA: TGTGCCAGCAGCTTACTGACTGCTTACTCTGGAAACACCATATATTTT.

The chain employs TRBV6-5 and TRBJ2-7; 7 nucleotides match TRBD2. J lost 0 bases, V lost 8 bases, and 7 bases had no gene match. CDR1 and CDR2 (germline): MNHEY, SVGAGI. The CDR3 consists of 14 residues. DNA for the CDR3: TGTGCCAGCGGCGGGGGAACGAGCTCCTACGAGCAGTACTTC. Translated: CASGGGTSSYEQYF.

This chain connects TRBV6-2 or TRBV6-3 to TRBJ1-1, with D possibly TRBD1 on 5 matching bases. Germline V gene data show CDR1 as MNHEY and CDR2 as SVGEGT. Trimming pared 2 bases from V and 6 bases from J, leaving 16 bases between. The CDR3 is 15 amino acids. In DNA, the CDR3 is TGTGCCAGCAGTTACGCGAGCTGGGGGGGTTCTGAAGCTTTCTTT. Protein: CASSYASWGGSEAFF.

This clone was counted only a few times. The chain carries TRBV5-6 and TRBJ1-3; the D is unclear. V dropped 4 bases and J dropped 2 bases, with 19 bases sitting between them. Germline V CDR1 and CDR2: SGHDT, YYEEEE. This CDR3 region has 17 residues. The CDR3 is CASSLSREDYPGNTIYF. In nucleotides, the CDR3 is TGTGCCAGCAGCCTTTCAAGGGAGGATTACCCTGGAAACACCATATATTTT.

The CDR3 here is CASSPSSGGLDSPLHF. In nucleotides, the CDR3 is TGTGCCAGCAGCCCCTCGTCAGGGGGATTAGATTCACCCCTCCACTTT. The rearrangement uses TRBV5-4 and TRBJ1-6; TRBD1 aligns across 7 bases. After removal of 4 bases from V and 8 bases from J, the junction contained 12 bases not matched to a gene. The CDR3 is 16 residues long. Per the germline V gene, CDR1 is SGHNT and CDR2 is YYREEE (reference sequence).